Listed here are 9 T cell receptor beta chains from one sample, sequenced in a study of blood T cell repertoires in COVID-19. Some clones are missing from TCRdb's copy, which holds only in-frame ones; the method was immunoSEQ multiplex PCR. The table records some 210,000 clones, roughly four fifths of them present only once. Sequenced sample: peripheral blood. The receptor set was obtained from a woman aged 40 to 50 with acute or convalescent COVID-19.

This clone has only a few counts. This chain uses TRBV3-1 (or the pseudogene TRBV3-2) with TRBJ1-2; tentatively, D is TRBD1 (5 bases). V was clipped by 5 bases and J by 3 bases, with 19 bases between them. The CDR3 is 16 amino acids. Germline V lookup: CDR1 LGHDT, CDR2 YNNKEL (reference sequence). The CDR3: CASSRDSGGLYYGYTF. CDR3 coding DNA: TGTGCCAGCAGCAGGGACTCGGGGGGACTATACTATGGCTACACCTTC.

This chain connects TRBV15 to TRBJ1-1; 9 bases line up with TRBD1. V shed 1 base, J shed 5 bases, and the junction held 11 bases outside the gene matches. This CDR3 contains 17 residues. Germline V lookup: CDR1 LNHNV, CDR2 YYDKDF (reference sequence). The CDR3 DNA follows: TGTGCCACCAGCAGAGTGACCCCCGGGACAGGGAATACTGAAGCTTTCTTT. It codes for CATSRVTPGTGNTEAFF. The full variable domain, with the rest looked up from reference TRBV15 and TRBJ1-1, is DAMVIQNPRYQVTQFGKPVTLSCSQTLNHNVMYWYQQKSSQAPKLLFHYYDKDFNNEADTPDNFQSRRPNTSFCFLDIRSPGLGDTAMYLCATSRVTPGTGNTEAFFGQGTRLTVV.

The V and J genes are TRBV19 and TRBJ1-5; D gene ambiguous. V lost 4 bases and J lost 0, with 10 bases in between. The CDR3 runs 15 residues. CDR1 and CDR2 (germline): LNHDA, SQIVND (reference sequence). The CDR3 loop reads CASSKEYSSNQPQHF. The CDR3 coding sequence is TGTGCCAGTAGTAAGGAGTACTCTAGCAATCAGCCCCAGCATTTT.

In this sample, this clone turned up a few times. CDR3 protein: CASSRRDRSTEAFF. The CDR3 nucleotides read TGCGCCAGCAGTCGGAGGGACAGAAGCACTGAAGCTTTCTTT. The V call is TRBV4-1, the J call TRBJ1-1, with 7 nucleotides matching TRBD1. This CDR3 has 14 residues. V was clipped by 6 bases and J by 4 bases; unmatched bases: 8. From germline, CDR1 is MGHRA and CDR2 YSYEKL.

The chain uses TRBV24-1 and TRBJ2-5, with TRBD1 as a possible D gene (6 bases). V was trimmed by 1 base and J by 2 bases, leaving 13 bases between them. The CDR3 sequence is 16 residues long. The germline V gene has CDR1 KGHDR and CDR2 SFDVKD. In DNA, the CDR3 is TGTGCCACCAGTGATTTTTTGCAGGGGAAACAAGAGACCCAGTACTTC. Translation: CATSDFLQGKQETQYF.

The chain has TRBV3-1 (or the pseudogene TRBV3-2) and TRBJ2-3, with TRBD2 identical over 8 bases. CDR1 LGHDT and CDR2 YNNKEL come from the germline V gene (reference sequence). The CDR3 spans 15 residues. The junction had 3 bases not matched to a gene; V was cut back by 4 bases and J by 0 bases. In DNA form, the CDR3 reads TGTGCCAGCAGCCGGACTAGCATAAGCACAGATACGCAGTATTTT. Its protein is CASSRTSISTDTQYF.

The V and J genes are TRBV5-6 and TRBJ1-6, with TRBD1 as a possible D gene (6 bases). With 4 bases removed from V and 4 bases from J, the gap between germline ends came to 9 bases. Germline CDR1 SGHDT, CDR2 YYEEEE. CDR3 length: 14 amino acids. The CDR3 loop reads CASSLTGYNSPLHF. CDR3 sequence (DNA): TGTGCCAGCAGCCTGACAGGATATAATTCACCCCTCCACTTT.

This clone was counted between two and nine times. J is TRBJ1-1 and V is TRBV13, with TRBD1 matching over 7 bases. The CDR3 runs 15 residues. After removal of 1 base from V and 4 bases from J, the junction contained 6 bases not matched to a gene. Per germline, CDR1 PRHDT and CDR2 FYEKMQ (reference sequence). The CDR3 DNA sequence: TGTGCCAGCAGCTTAGACGGCCAGGGGGTCACTGAAGCTTTCTTT. Its protein product is CASSLDGQGVTEAFF. Looking up the rest from reference TRBV13 and TRBJ1-1 gives the full variable domain: AAGVIQSPRHLIKEKRETATLKCYPIPRHDTVYWYQQGPGQDPQFLISFYEKMQSDKGSIPDRFSAQQFSDYHSELNMSSLELGDSALYFCASSLDGQGVTEAFFGQGTRLTVV.

The CDR3 coding sequence is TGCGCCAGCAGCCGGGACTCGCAATCCGGGGAGCTGTTTTTT. Protein sequence: CASSRDSQSGELFF. The J gene is TRBJ2-2, the V gene TRBV5-1, with TRBD2 as a possible D gene (6 bases). Germline lookup yields CDR1 SGHRS and CDR2 YFSETQ. The ends were cut back, 4 bases at V and 6 bases at J, with 13 bases in the middle. The CDR3 consists of 14 residues.